The next 24 T cell receptor beta chains were all read from a single sample in a study of PD-L1 blockade in urothelial cancer (dated by TCRdb to between 2016 and 2019). Receptors were amplified or captured by the immunoSEQ multiplex PCR assay. The immuneACCESS repertoire file appears here via TCRdb, limited to in-frame rearrangements. These files lack a portion of the clones; in checked studies, under half of the deficit traces to unresolved V genes, and the cause of the others is not known. The sample profile shows about 51,000 clones; about 88% of them were found once. The ten largest clonotypes hold 2% to 2.5% of the sample. Interpreted using the paper, the time point label stands for: peripheral blood 6 weeks after treatment start. Source: PBMCs, taken around atezolizumab (anti-PD-L1) treatment. These receptors originate from a man in his 60s with urothelial cancer.

This clone is a singleton in its sample. The CDR3 sequence is CASSLVGGNNEQFF. CDR3 nucleotides: TGTGCCAGCAGCTTGGTCGGCGGAAACAATGAGCAGTTCTTC. The V and J genes are TRBV5-4 and TRBJ2-1; D unresolved. V lost 0 bases to trimming and J lost 5 bases, with 9 bases between them. The CDR3 has 14 amino acids. Germline V gene data show CDR1 as SGHNT and CDR2 as YYREEE (reference sequence).

This chain joins TRBV18 and TRBJ1-5, with a possible D match to TRBD1 (6 bases). The germline V and J ends were trimmed by 3 bases and 4 bases, with 16 bases remaining between them. This CDR3 is 16 amino acids long. In germline, CDR1 is KGHSH, CDR2 LQKENI. DNA of the CDR3: TGTGCCAGCTCACCCGGGGCAGGGGTTTCGAATCAGCCCCAGCATTTT. Its translation: CASSPGAGVSNQPQHF.

This rearrangement joins TRBV5-1 to TRBJ2-7; 11 nucleotides align to TRBD1. V lost 3 bases to trimming and J lost 3 bases; unmatched junction nucleotides: 5. Germline V lookup: CDR1 SGHRS, CDR2 YFSETQ. The CDR3 totals 15 residues. CDR3 nucleotide sequence: TGCGCCAGCAGCTACCGGACAGGGGGCGACTACGAGCAGTACTTC. Amino acids: CASSYRTGGDYEQYF.

This chain joins TRBV5-1 and TRBJ2-5; the match to TRBD2 covers 9 bases. Germline CDR1 SGHRS, CDR2 YFSETQ. This CDR3 is 15 amino acids long. With V trimmed by 4 bases and J by 5 bases, 9 bases remained unmatched. The CDR3 DNA reads TGCGCCAGCAGCCCAAACGCGGGGGGGCGGGAGACCCAGTACTTC. This codes for CASSPNAGGRETQYF.

The chain has TRBV4-2 and TRBJ2-1; 7 bases are shared with TRBD1. V shed 1 base, J shed 6 bases, and the junction held 3 bases outside the gene matches. The CDR3 runs 14 residues. Germline V gene sequence: CDR1 LGHNA, CDR2 YNFKEQ. CDR3 residues: CASSQATGINEQFF. CDR3 sequence (DNA): TGTGCCAGCAGCCAAGCGACAGGGATCAATGAGCAGTTCTTC.

The chain combines TRBV27 with TRBJ2-1; 16 bases align to TRBD2. The germline gives CDR1 MNHEY, CDR2 SMNVEV (reference sequence). The CDR3 has 19 amino acids. After removal of 4 bases from V and 4 bases from J, the junction contained 10 bases not matched to a gene. CDR3 nucleotides: TGTGCCAGCAGTTCGCCGGGACTAGCGGGAGGGCCCAGTTACAATGAGCAGTTCTTC. Amino acid sequence: CASSSPGLAGGPSYNEQFF.

The J gene is TRBJ2-7, the V gene TRBV5-1; tentatively, D is TRBD2 (5 bases). Germline CDR1 SGHRS, CDR2 YFSETQ. V lost 0 bases, J lost 0 bases, and 7 bases lay in between. The CDR3 spans 14 residues. As DNA, the CDR3 is TGCGCCAGCAGCTTGGTGGGGAGCTCCTACGAGCAGTACTTC. It is translated as CASSLVGSSYEQYF. Based on the CDR3 plus reference TRBV5-1 and TRBJ2-7, the full variable domain is KAGVTQTPRYLIKTRGQQVTLSCSPISGHRSVSWYQQTPGQGLQFLFEYFSETQRNKGNFPGRFSGRQFSNSRSEMNVSTLELGDSALYLCASSLVGSSYEQYFGPGTRLTVT.

V and J are TRBV5-4 and TRBJ2-7; D is unresolved. The CDR3 is 13 residues long. Germline V gives CDR1 SGHNT, CDR2 YYREEE (reference sequence). V was trimmed by 3 bases and J by 7 bases, leaving 14 bases between them. CDR3 in DNA: TGTGCCAGCAGCTCGCCAAAGAGTGTTGAGCAGTACTTC. The encoded protein is CASSSPKSVEQYF. The variable domain in full, with the rest retrieved from reference TRBV5-4 and TRBJ2-7, is ETGVTQSPTHLIKTRGQQVTLRCSSQSGHNTVSWYQQALGQGPQFIFQYYREEENGRGNFPPRFSGLQFPNYSSELNVNALELDDSALYLCASSSPKSVEQYFGPGTRLTVT.

The rearrangement joins TRBV5-1 to TRBJ2-1, with 8 nucleotides matching TRBD1. V lost 4 bases, J lost 12 bases, and 3 bases stayed unmatched. Germline CDR1 SGHRS, CDR2 YFSETQ. The CDR3 has 11 residues. The CDR3 loop reads CASSVGTGQFF. The CDR3 DNA sequence: TGCGCCAGCAGCGTGGGGACAGGGCAGTTCTTC.

The CDR3 DNA reads TGCGCCAGCAGTGACCCGGGGTCCCCCACAGATACGCAGTATTTT. This encodes CASSDPGSPTDTQYF. The V and J genes are TRBV10-1 and TRBJ2-3; D perhaps matches TRBD2 (5 bases). This CDR3 spans 15 amino acids. Germline assignment: CDR1 WNHNN and CDR2 SYGVQD (reference sequence). V lost 3 bases and J 2 bases, leaving 12 bases between the germline ends.

J is TRBJ1-3 and V is TRBV12-5; D is ambiguous. The V gene's germline CDR1 is LGHNT and CDR2 FRNRAP. Trimming removed 6 bases from V and 9 bases from J, with 15 bases in between. The CDR3 covers 13 residues. The CDR3 DNA sequence: TGTGCTAGTGGCCTCACGGGAGGGAGCACCATATATTTT. The encoded protein is CASGLTGGSTIYF.

The J gene is TRBJ2-1, the V gene TRBV29-1, with 9 bases aligning to TRBD2. The CDR3 spans 14 residues. V lost 5 bases to trimming and J lost 5 bases; unmatched junction nucleotides: 7. The germline CDR1 and CDR2 sequences are SQVTM and ANQGSEA. In nucleotides, the CDR3 is TGCAGCGTTCCTACTAGCGGGCCAAACAATGAGCAGTTCTTC. Translation gives CSVPTSGPNNEQFF.

This chain links TRBV6-5 with TRBJ2-7, with D tentatively TRBD2 (6 bases). Trimming removed 0 bases from V and 6 bases from J, with 9 bases in between. From germline, CDR1 is MNHEY and CDR2 SVGAGI. The CDR3 totals 13 residues. The CDR3 bases are TGTGCCAGCAGTTACTCGTGGGGGGTCGAGCAGTACTTC. Its protein is CASSYSWGVEQYF.

The chain combines TRBV19 with TRBJ2-5, with D maybe TRBD1 (5 bases). There are 15 residues in the CDR3. The V end was cut by 5 bases, the J end by 2 bases, with 15 bases between. Per the germline V gene, CDR1 is LNHDA and CDR2 is SQIVND (reference sequence). CDR3 in DNA: TGTGCCAGTAGTCCCGGACAAAGGATTCAAGAGACCCAGTACTTC. Its protein is CASSPGQRIQETQYF.

The V gene is TRBV9, the J gene TRBJ1-6; D is unresolved. In germline, CDR1 is SGDLS, CDR2 YYNGEE. V lost 4 bases and J lost 3, with 5 bases in between. The CDR3 is made up of 13 amino acids. CDR3 in amino acids: CASSLNYNSPLHF. CDR3 DNA: TGTGCCAGCAGCCTTAACTATAATTCACCCCTCCACTTT.

V gene TRBV6-6 combines with J gene TRBJ2-7, with D possibly being TRBD2 (5 bases). The CDR3 totals 13 residues. Trimming removed 6 bases from V and 4 bases from J, with 13 bases in between. Looked up from germline, CDR1 is MNHNY and CDR2 is SVGAGI (reference sequence). In DNA, the CDR3 is TGTGCCAGCAGAGAGGGCGTTGGGTACGAGCAGTACTTC. It specifies CASREGVGYEQYF.

J is TRBJ1-5 and V is TRBV6-6; D gene unclear. V was shortened by 2 bases and J by 4 bases, with 6 bases between the two germline ends. Per the germline V gene, CDR1 is MNHNY and CDR2 is SVGAGI (reference sequence). The CDR3 totals 13 residues. The CDR3 DNA reads as TGTGCCAGCAGTTACCCGGGGAATCAGCCCCAGCATTTT. Translated: CASSYPGNQPQHF.

V and J are TRBV19 and TRBJ2-1; TRBD2 is a possible D gene (7 bases). Germline V gene sequence: CDR1 LNHDA, CDR2 SQIVND (reference sequence). Deletions cut 6 bases from V and 9 bases from J, with 18 bases between. This CDR3 has 14 residues. The CDR3 nucleotides are TGTGCCAGTAGCCAGGACAGAGGGGGGGGTGAGCAGTTCTTC. Protein sequence: CASSQDRGGGEQFF.

The J gene is TRBJ1-2, the V gene TRBV30, with no clear D. The CDR3 runs 15 residues. The V end was cut by 2 bases, the J end by 0 bases, with 13 bases between. The germline V gene encodes CDR1 GTSNPN and CDR2 SVGIG (reference sequence). CDR3: CAWSRSLTTNYGYTF. The CDR3 DNA reads as TGTGCCTGGAGTAGGTCACTGACAACTAACTATGGCTACACCTTC. Filled out from reference TRBV30 and TRBJ1-2, the complete variable domain reads SQTIHQWPATLVQPVGSPLSLECTVEGTSNPNLYWYRQAAGRGLQLLFYSVGIGQISSEVPQNLSASRPQDRQFILSSKKLLLSDSGFYLCAWSRSLTTNYGYTFGSGTRLTVV.

The chain uses TRBV28 and TRBJ2-3; D gene unclear. The length of the CDR3 is 12 residues. The germline V and J ends were trimmed by 4 bases and 2 bases, with 4 bases remaining between them. Germline V gene lookup returns CDR1 MDHEN and CDR2 SYDVKM. The CDR3 DNA is TGTGCCAGCAGTTCCCTCACAGATACGCAGTATTTT. This codes for CASSSLTDTQYF. The full variable domain, completed using reference TRBV28 and TRBJ2-3, is DVKVTQSSRYLVKRTGEKVFLECVQDMDHENMFWYRQDPGLGLRLIYFSYDVKMKEKGDIPEGYSVSREKKERFSLILESASTNQTSMYLCASSSLTDTQYFGPGTRLTVL.

J is TRBJ1-2 and V is TRBV28, with 7 bases that match TRBD1. With 3 bases clipped from V and 5 bases from J, the junction kept 12 bases outside the gene matches. The CDR3 contains 16 residues. The germline CDR1 and CDR2 sequences are MDHEN and SYDVKM. This CDR3 is CASSLARGQGEYGYTF. CDR3 DNA: TGTGCCAGCAGTTTGGCCCGCGGGCAGGGGGAATATGGCTACACCTTC.

This chain joins TRBV9 and TRBJ2-5, with D possibly TRBD1 on 6 matching bases. The germline gives CDR1 SGDLS, CDR2 YYNGEE. This CDR3 comprises 16 residues. Trimming took off 3 bases at V and 7 bases at J, with 22 bases between the two ends. The chain's CDR3 is CASSGYRAALTGTQYF. CDR3 nucleotides: TGTGCCAGCAGCGGATACAGGGCCGCTTTAACGGGGACCCAGTACTTC.

V usage is TRBV7-8 and J usage is TRBJ2-3, with D unresolved. The germline gives CDR1 SGHVS, CDR2 FQNEAQ. The V end was cut by 1 base, the J end by 2 bases, with 7 bases between. CDR3 length: 14 amino acids. CDR3 region: CASSLGDTTDTQYF. As DNA, the CDR3 is TGTGCCAGCAGCTTAGGTGACACCACAGATACGCAGTATTTT.

The chain links TRBV2 to TRBJ1-2, with D tentatively TRBD1 (5 bases). Germline CDR1 SNHLY, CDR2 FYNNEI. The V and J ends lost 2 bases and 7 bases respectively, with 14 bases between them. The CDR3 runs 14 residues. The CDR3 DNA reads TGTGCCAGCAGTGAACTAAAAGGGGCTGGTGGCTACACCTTC. Protein: CASSELKGAGGYTF.